Below, 25 T cell receptor beta chains from the same sample are listed, as sequenced in a study of T cells in Graves' hyperthyroidism and ophthalmopathy. Researchers amplified the TCR beta CDR3 regions from RNA transcripts. Using the HTBI primer set, a first-round RT-PCR was run on the TCR CDR3. TCRdb re-analysed the multiplex PCR reads in MiXCR, keeping a single row per CDR3 protein. The data contain around 800,000 distinct CDR3 sequences, around 38% of them singletons. The sequenced material came from blood. These receptors all come from a man aged 18 to 35 with Graves' hyperthyroidism.

Many counts were recorded for this clonotype. The chain uses TRBV20-1 and TRBJ2-5; D remains ambiguous. Germline V CDR1 and CDR2: DFQATT, SNEGSKA (reference sequence). The CDR3 is 11 amino acids. V shed 5 bases and J shed 3 bases, with 7 bases lying between them. CDR3 nucleotides: TGCAGTGCTTCCGACAAAGAGACCCAGTACTTC. Translation: CSASDKETQYF.

The J gene is TRBJ1-1, the V gene TRBV12-5, with a weak D call TRBD1 (5 bases). The germline CDR1 and CDR2 sequences are LGHNT and FRNRAP. The CDR3 sequence is 17 residues long. V lost 2 bases and J 4 bases, leaving 20 bases between the germline ends. CDR3 nucleotide sequence: TGTGCTAGTGGTTTGTCCACCCAGTCGACAGTACCCACTGAAGCTTTCTTT. Translated: CASGLSTQSTVPTEAFF.

Of note for this clonotype: A much larger clone lies one base from this, so it may be a read error. CDR3 residues: CASSQGQSSGANVLTF. The CDR3, as DNA: TGCGCCAGCAGCCAGGGACAGAGTTCTGGGGCCAACGTCCTGACTTTC. The chain employs TRBV5-1 and TRBJ2-6; 7 bases match TRBD1. J was trimmed by 1 base and V by 4 bases; bases with no gene match: 5. CDR1 SGHRS and CDR2 YFSETQ come from the germline V gene. CDR3 length: 16 residues.

The chain uses TRBV10-3 and TRBJ2-3; D is perhaps TRBD2 (7 bases). Germline CDR1 reads ENHRY; CDR2 reads SYGVKD. The CDR3 spans 15 residues. Trimming shortened V by 3 bases and J by 0 bases, and 10 bases separated the two germline ends. CDR3 DNA sequence: TGTGCCATCAGTGACGGGGGGCTCAGCACAGATACGCAGTATTTT. It yields the protein CAISDGGLSTDTQYF.

This rearrangement joins TRBV19 to TRBJ1-5; 9 nucleotides align to TRBD1. V gave up 1 base and J gave up 6 bases; unmatched junction bases: 4. Germline V gives CDR1 LNHDA, CDR2 SQIVND (reference sequence). CDR3 size: 15 residues. For the CDR3, the DNA is TGTGCCAGTAGTATAGCCCGGACAGGGGTTCAGCCCCAGCATTTT. It specifies CASSIARTGVQPQHF.

The V call is TRBV20-1, the J call TRBJ1-5; D unresolved. Germline V gene lookup returns CDR1 DFQATT and CDR2 SNEGSKA (reference sequence). Trimming stripped 0 bases from V and 2 bases from J, with 17 bases between. This CDR3 is 17 amino acids long. The CDR3 reads CSARDPRALRGNQPQHF. The CDR3 DNA is TGCAGTGCTAGAGATCCCCGGGCCTTAAGGGGCAATCAGCCCCAGCATTTT.

V gene TRBV7-8 combines with J gene TRBJ2-7, with a weak D call TRBD2 (6 bases). This CDR3 contains 16 residues. Germline V gene lookup returns CDR1 SGHVS and CDR2 FQNEAQ. V was cut by 4 bases and J by 4 bases, with 20 bases left in between. The CDR3 DNA follows: TGTGCCAGCAGCTACCTTACCCGGGACTTACCTTACGAGCAGTACTTC. It encodes CASSYLTRDLPYEQYF.

Many counts were recorded for this clonotype. The chain employs TRBV10-3 and TRBJ1-1; D unresolved. Germline CDR1 reads ENHRY; CDR2 reads SYGVKD. Trimming left V 6 bases short and J 3 bases short, with 8 bases between. CDR3 length equals 12 residues. This CDR3 reads CAIRSGDTEAFF. The CDR3 DNA is TGTGCCATCAGGAGCGGGGACACTGAAGCTTTCTTT.

The table lists this clonotype with many counts. The CDR3, as DNA: TGTGCCAGCAGCCACTCCTACGAGCAGTACTTC. This encodes CASSHSYEQYF. The rearrangement links TRBV14 to TRBJ2-7, with D unresolved. This CDR3 is 11 amino acids long. The V and J ends lost 3 bases and 0 bases respectively, with 0 bases between them. Germline assignment: CDR1 SGHDN and CDR2 FVKESK.

The rearrangement links TRBV20-1 to TRBJ2-2; tentatively, D is TRBD1 (6 bases). CDR3 length equals 13 residues. Trimming stripped 0 bases from V and 6 bases from J, with 8 bases between. Germline V gene data show CDR1 as DFQATT and CDR2 as SNEGSKA (reference sequence). The CDR3 region is CSARDDRSGELFF. The CDR3 DNA sequence: TGCAGTGCTAGAGATGACAGGTCCGGGGAGCTGTTTTTT.

The chain couples TRBV15 to TRBJ2-7; D is ambiguous. The CDR3 loop spans 14 amino acids. V lost 3 bases, J lost 3 bases, and 12 bases lay in between. Germline V gene sequence: CDR1 LNHNV, CDR2 YYDKDF (reference sequence). CDR3 coding DNA: TGTGCCACCAGCAGCGTCCCGGACGGCTACGAGCAGTACTTC. Protein: CATSSVPDGYEQYF. The full variable domain, rest sourced from reference TRBV15 and TRBJ2-7, is DAMVIQNPRYQVTQFGKPVTLSCSQTLNHNVMYWYQQKSSQAPKLLFHYYDKDFNNEADTPDNFQSRRPNTSFCFLDIRSPGLGDTAMYLCATSSVPDGYEQYFGPGTRLTVT.

The chain has TRBV12-3 or TRBV12-4 and TRBJ2-7; TRBD2 agrees at 12 bases. This CDR3 contains 15 residues. Trimming took 6 bases from V and 5 from J; bases not matched to a gene: 8. This CDR3 is CASSPLAGGRNEQYF. In DNA form, the CDR3 reads TGTGCCAGCAGCCCTCTAGCGGGGGGGCGTAACGAGCAGTACTTC.

This clonotype was picked up many times. The gene calls are TRBV7-9 and TRBJ2-7; D remains unclear. Germline V gene sequence: CDR1 SEHNR, CDR2 FQNEAQ (reference sequence). This CDR3 region has 11 residues. The V gene lost 8 bases and the J gene lost 0 bases, with 5 bases spanning the gap. CDR3 nucleotides: TGTGCCAGCGGCAGCTCCTACGAGCAGTACTTC. Its translation is CASGSSYEQYF.

This sequence joins TRBV14 and TRBJ1-1, with a possible D match to TRBD1 (5 bases). Germline loops: CDR1 SGHDN, CDR2 FVKESK. The ends were cut back, 0 bases at V and 1 base at J, with 12 bases in the middle. CDR3 length: 16 amino acids. Here the CDR3 reads CASSQDLGLANTEAFF. CDR3 nucleotides: TGTGCCAGCAGCCAAGATTTGGGACTAGCGAACACTGAAGCTTTCTTT.

The J gene is TRBJ1-5, the V gene TRBV20-1; 10 bases are a match to TRBD1. Trimming cost V 2 bases and J 1 base; bases outside gene matches: 8. The CDR3 runs to 17 residues. Germline-derived CDR1 and CDR2 are DFQATT and SNEGSKA (reference sequence). Here the CDR3 reads CSARSIRDRGSNQPQHF. CDR3 nucleotides: TGCAGTGCTAGATCTATCCGGGACAGGGGAAGCAATCAGCCCCAGCATTTT.

This clonotype has a count of ten or more. The chain has TRBV6-5 and TRBJ1-6; the match to TRBD1 covers 9 bases. Germline-derived CDR1 and CDR2 are MNHEY and SVGAGI. J lost 7 bases, V lost 6 bases, and 7 bases had no gene match. This CDR3 contains 15 residues. The CDR3 DNA follows: TGTGCCAGCAGGGAAGGACAGGGGATCAATTCACCCCTCCACTTT. This gives the protein CASREGQGINSPLHF.

This clonotype was seen many times. This rearrangement joins TRBV15 to TRBJ2-2, with unresolved D. V was clipped by 2 bases and J by 6 bases, with 4 bases between them. Germline loops: CDR1 LNHNV, CDR2 YYDKDF (reference sequence). This CDR3 has 12 residues. CDR3: CATSRPPGELFF. The CDR3 DNA reads as TGTGCCACCAGCAGACCTCCCGGGGAGCTGTTTTTT. Complete variable domain (other parts from reference TRBV15 and TRBJ2-2): DAMVIQNPRYQVTQFGKPVTLSCSQTLNHNVMYWYQQKSSQAPKLLFHYYDKDFNNEADTPDNFQSRRPNTSFCFLDIRSPGLGDTAMYLCATSRPPGELFFGEGSRLTVL.

This clonotype was seen just once. A read error may produce the germline difference seen at one junction end. The gene calls are TRBV20-1 and TRBJ1-4, with 7 bases fitting TRBD1. The CDR3 loop spans 15 amino acids. Germline V gives CDR1 DFQATT, CDR2 SNEGSKA (reference sequence). CDR3 sequence (DNA): TGCAGTGCTAGACTAAACAGGGGATTTAATGAAAAACTGCTTTTT. Protein: CSARLNRGFNEKLLF.

On this clonotype itself: Relative to the germline gene, one junction end is altered; a read error may explain this. V is TRBV7-9 and J is TRBJ2-7; D perhaps matches TRBD1 (6 bases). The germline gives CDR1 SEHNR, CDR2 FQNEAQ (reference sequence). This CDR3 spans 13 amino acids. The CDR3 loop reads CASRQQGDYEQYF. The CDR3, as DNA: TGCGCCAGCAGACAACAGGGAGACTACGAGCAGTACTTC.

There are many counts of this clonotype. The J gene is TRBJ1-1, the V gene TRBV10-3; D may be TRBD1 (6 bases). The V and J ends lost 11 bases and 1 base respectively, with 14 bases between them. There are 13 residues in the CDR3. Germline assignment: CDR1 ENHRY and CDR2 SYGVKD. CDR3 DNA: TGTGCCTCCAGGACAGAGGGGAACACTGAAGCTTTCTTT. Encoded protein: CASRTEGNTEAFF.

J is TRBJ1-5 and V is TRBV6-5, with a possible D match to TRBD1 (5 bases). This CDR3 has 17 residues. V was clipped by 4 bases and J by 2 bases, with 18 bases between them. The V gene's germline CDR1 is MNHEY and CDR2 SVGAGI. The CDR3 DNA follows: TGTGCCAGCAGTTTAGTGGGCAGGGAGGATGGCAATCAGCCCCAGCATTTT. It specifies CASSLVGREDGNQPQHF.

J is TRBJ1-1 and V is TRBV7-9, with TRBD1 matching 7 bases. The CDR3 is 17 residues long. Germline V gene data show CDR1 as SEHNR and CDR2 as FQNEAQ (reference sequence). Trimming took 3 bases from V and 1 from J; bases not matched to a gene: 11. CDR3 in DNA: TGTGCCAGCAGCTTGGCCCCTCCACAGGGGCGGAACACTGAAGCTTTCTTT. Amino acids: CASSLAPPQGRNTEAFF. Full variable domain (remainder filled in from reference TRBV7-9 and TRBJ1-1): DTGVSQNPRHKITKRGQNVTFRCDPISEHNRLYWYRQTLGQGPEFLTYFQNEAQLEKSRLLSDRFSAERPKGSFSTLEIQRTEQGDSAMYLCASSLAPPQGRNTEAFFGQGTRLTVV.

This clonotype was recorded a few times. CDR3 in amino acids: CASRYRQGGQPQHF. The CDR3 DNA reads TGTGCCAGCAGGTACCGACAGGGGGGGCAGCCCCAGCATTTT. The V gene is TRBV6-6, the J gene TRBJ1-5; 9 bases align to TRBD1. V lost 6 bases and J lost 7; bases outside the gene matches: 7. The CDR3 sequence is 14 residues long. Germline V lookup: CDR1 MNHNY, CDR2 SVGAGI (reference sequence).

There are a few counts of this clonotype. The chain is built from TRBV4-1 and TRBJ1-5; perhaps TRBD1 as D (5 bases). V lost 1 base and J 5 bases, leaving 12 bases between the germline ends. Looked up from germline, CDR1 is MGHRA and CDR2 is YSYEKL. This CDR3 has 15 amino acids. The CDR3 reads CASSQVQGYYQPQHF. The CDR3 DNA reads TGCGCCAGCAGCCAAGTTCAGGGTTACTATCAGCCCCAGCATTTT.

The CDR3 region has the DNA TGCGCCAGCAGCCAAATGGACAGGGAAGGCGATTCACCCCTCCACTTT. Amino acid sequence: CASSQMDREGDSPLHF. The gene calls are TRBV4-1 and TRBJ1-6, with 8 bases aligning to TRBD1. CDR3 length: 16 amino acids. The V gene end was trimmed by 2 bases and the J gene end by 8 bases; junction bases not matched to a gene: 8. The germline V gene has CDR1 MGHRA and CDR2 YSYEKL.